This TCR beta chain appears in the sequencing data of a study of radiotherapy plus CTLA-4 blockade in lung cancer. Study findings and constraints: Following radiotherapy plus ipilimumab, tumor-derived TCR clones expanded in the blood.

This clone appeared a few times. Its antigen remains unknown. Here immunoSEQ multiplex PCR was the method, and the copy in TCRdb shows in-frame clones only, minus some. Counted here are 65,000 to 90,000 clones, roughly 86% occurring once; the ten biggest clones make up less than 0.9%. Specimen: peripheral blood, collected from a patient treated with radiotherapy plus ipilimumab. The receptor's source is a human donor with non-small cell lung cancer who had stable disease on radiotherapy plus ipilimumab.

The chain's CDR3 is CASRDEGTGFTDTQYF. The CDR3 DNA reads TGTGCCAGTAGGGATGAGGGGACCGGATTCACAGATACGCAGTATTTT. This rearrangement joins TRBV19 to TRBJ2-3; tentatively, D is TRBD1 or TRBD2 (5 bases each). This CDR3 has 16 amino acids. Germline V CDR1 and CDR2: LNHDA, SQIVND (reference sequence). V gave up 6 bases and J gave up 2 bases, with 18 bases separating them.